This T cell receptor beta chain was retrieved from a study of shared clonotypes between healthy human individuals (dated by TCRdb to the early 2020s). General notes on the study: The cohort included three men and a couple of women between 18 and 49 years of age. Per donor, three plates each were used for CD4 naive and CD4 memory, two for CD8 naive, and one for CD8 memory. Leukapheresis yielded between about 0.85 and 10 billion PBMCs per donor. Libraries were prepared and TCR repertoires were sequenced by different laboratories using diverse techniques, in order to increase sequencing depth and limit assay-specific biases. Blood TCR repertoires of roughly five healthy adults were deeply sequenced to estimate repertoire size and the extent of clonotype sharing between individuals.

Donors were healthy HIV-negative adults with no recently reported acute infections or vaccinations. Every donor was a Caucasian adult residing in Nashville, Tennessee, USA. CD4+ T cells were enriched by magnetic negative selection, after which naive cells were positively selected on CD45RA and the negative fraction was taken as the memory subset. After blood collection by leukapheresis, PBMCs were isolated using Ficoll-Histopaque density gradient centrifugation and then cryopreserved in the vapor phase of liquid nitrogen. Analytical flow cytometry was used to check the purity and quantity of every magnetically sorted T cell population. From each sorted fraction, genomic DNA was isolated and quantified by UV absorbance on a Nanodrop 2000c. The germline V gene provides CDR1 SGHRS and CDR2 YFSETQ. V and J are truncated by 0 bases and 4 bases respectively, leaving an intervening sequence of 7 bases. Inclusive of the bounding cysteine and phenylalanine, the CDR3 is 13 residues long. Only CDR3 DNA is held: 39 bases, read in frame from base 1.

To note about this clone: Its recognized antigen is unknown. No much larger clonotype is one base removed from it; base qualities were not supplied.

TCR CDR3 regions were amplified from genomic DNA by multiplex PCR using the deep immunoSEQ assay. Extracted genomic DNA from each cell subset was spread evenly across all wells of several immunoSEQ 96-well plates, with each plate serving as a replicate. Each replicate PCR for sorted subsets received about 180 ng genomic DNA, equal to about 29,000 T cell genomes. The purified libraries were quantified using a Qubit 3.0 fluorometer, sized with a Bioanalyzer 2100, and then quantified again using the KAPA Library Quantification kit. A separate single-read 150-cycle Illumina NextSeq 550 flow cell was used to sequence each immunoSEQ 96-well plate. Turning to the authors' computational methods: The immunoSEQ output contained only junctional sequences without quality scores, so filtering could not match that applied to full-length reads. To assign V/J genes and CDR3, sequences were annotated using PyIR, a Python wrapper for IgBLAST v1.9, with IMGT germline references. Any read was removed if the V/J assignment was weak (E-value above 1e-6), the CDR3 was missing, or the read contained stop codons, out-of-frame junctions, or ambiguous translated residues. A V3J clonotype was defined by an identical inferred V gene, J gene, and CDR3 amino acid sequence. To compute the percentage overlap between repertoires, the number of shared unique clonotypes was divided by the size of the smaller repertoire. Repertoire richness was assessed with RTK rarefaction, the Chao1 estimator, and Recon v2.1 estimates of unobserved clonotypes. Generation probabilities were computed with OLGA for all TCRbeta clonotypes obtained by the gDNA method from several donors. This immuneACCESS table, as held by TCRdb, lists in-frame sequences with V and J called but not all clones. Of the missing ones, under half trace to an unresolved V gene in checked studies; the others have no known cause. Clone size and the V and J calls come from that table; the DNA yielded D and trimming. The sample profile shows roughly 2.2 million clones; approximately 95% of them were found once. Together, the top ten hold about 0.39% of the sample.

General study outcomes and caveats: Because the study included a small number of donors, the genetic and exposure-history diversity represented was limited. Rarefaction of sorted-subset datasets indicated incomplete sequencing despite the large sequencing depth. Sampling was limited to blood, and TCR repertoires in tissue likely differ from TCR repertoires in blood. Compared with non-shared clonotypes, the clonotypes found in all four sorted-subset donors had higher generation probabilities. Across a few donors, approximately 5% of naive CD4, roughly 3.3% of naive CD8, approximately 2.5% of memory CD4, and approximately 0.4% of memory CD8 clonotypes were shared. Naive subsets generally had larger estimated clonotype richness than memory subsets did. Pairwise subsampling led to the expectation that sequencing depth would affect the degree of clonotype sharing among donors.

The sequence was collected from a man between 18 and 35 years old in good health. Some clones in this sample may be carry-over from other donors' samples. The rearrangement joined TRBV5-1 to TRBJ1-2, with the identity of the D gene unclear. Sequencing was performed on naive CD4+ T cells from PBMCs. What the cell subset or site label conveys for this sample: CD45RA+ positively selected. The CDR3 reads as follows: CASSLGFAYGYTF. The nucleotide sequence reads TGCGCCAGCAGCTTGGGGTTTGCCTATGGCTACACCTTC.